The entry below describes one T cell receptor (beta chain). The record originates from a study of blood T cell repertoires in COVID-19. Whole-study context: Spain, Italy and the United States supplied samples that represented acute and convalescent COVID-19.

Authors' processing steps: Researchers report that nucleated cell counts were estimated from reference gene primer amplification. Clones were sequenced by immunoSEQ multiplex PCR, and TCRdb holds only the in-frame ones, with some missing. That table supplies the V and J calls and clone size; D and trimming were determined from the DNA. This table has 250,000 or so clones, 90% appearing once. This CDR3 is built from 16 residues. CDR1 and CDR2 (germline): SGHRS, YFSETQ. Trimming pared 1 base from V and 2 bases from J, leaving 16 bases between. Cohort allocation depended upon clinical history that participants reported.

The TCR was taken from a woman in her 30s with acute COVID-19. V gene TRBV5-1 combines with J gene TRBJ2-7; TRBD2 might be the D (5 bases). Specimen: PBMCs or T cells enriched from blood (not recorded which). The DNA for the CDR3 is TGCGCCAGCAGCTTGTACGTCCGGGAACGCACCTACGAGCAGTACTTC. It translates to CASSLYVRERTYEQYF.